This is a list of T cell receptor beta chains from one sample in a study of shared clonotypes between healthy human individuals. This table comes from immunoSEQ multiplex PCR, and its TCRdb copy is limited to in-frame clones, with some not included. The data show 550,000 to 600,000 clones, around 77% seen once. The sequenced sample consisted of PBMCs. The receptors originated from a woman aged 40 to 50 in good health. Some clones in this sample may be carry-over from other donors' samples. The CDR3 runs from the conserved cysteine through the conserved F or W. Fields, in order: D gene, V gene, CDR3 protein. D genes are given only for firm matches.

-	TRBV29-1	CSERAEAPPPGELFF
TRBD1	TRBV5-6	CASSIPGQSKQFF
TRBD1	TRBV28	CAASGQSIAKNIQYF
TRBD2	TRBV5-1	CASSRTGLAGVYEQYF
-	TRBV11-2	CASSVNRVQPQHF
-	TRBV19	CASSITGGVTEAFF
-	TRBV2	CASSEAGESPNTGELFF
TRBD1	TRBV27	CASKAGGQDNTGELFF
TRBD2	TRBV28	CASTLAGGLLEQFF
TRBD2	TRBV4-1	CASSQGLAGVHQSDTQYF
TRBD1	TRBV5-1	CASSLGTQGAHGYTF
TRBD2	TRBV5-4	CASSLGSGRARVEQYF
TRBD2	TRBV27	CASSLKGGGGREFF
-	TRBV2	CASSVGDTQYF
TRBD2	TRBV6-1	CASSGGLLYSYEQYF
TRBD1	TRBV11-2	CASSFDRDGNQPQHF
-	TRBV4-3	CASIGPNTGELFF
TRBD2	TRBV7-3	CASSGLAGTGELFF
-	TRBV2	CASTAGVNQPQHF
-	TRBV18	CASSPTQGAQNTEAFF
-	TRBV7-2	CASSLEALAPPGNIQYF
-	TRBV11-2	CASSLDALAQYF
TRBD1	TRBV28	CASSPLTGDTEAFF
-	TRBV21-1	CASSKIRGHHYLNTEAFF
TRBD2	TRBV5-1	CASSLHPGTSGEYEQYF
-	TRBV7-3	CASSPYRETGELFF
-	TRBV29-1	CSVDRGARLETQYF
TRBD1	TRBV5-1	CASSQDRTSTNEKLFF
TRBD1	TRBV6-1	CASSETGLSNQPQHF
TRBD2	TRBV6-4	CASSVTSALNEQFF
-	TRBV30	CAWVDSYNSPLHF
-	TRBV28	CASSDRRRNTIYF
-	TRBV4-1	CASSHVVGEQYF
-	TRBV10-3	CAISESGGTSYNEQFF
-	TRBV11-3	CASSLGGAYTGELFF
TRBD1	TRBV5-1	CASSTRDSNTGELFF
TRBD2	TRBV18	CASSPGLAGQNSYNEQFF
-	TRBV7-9	CASSLQGGNNYGYTF
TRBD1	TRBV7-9	CASSLRGQGDTQYF